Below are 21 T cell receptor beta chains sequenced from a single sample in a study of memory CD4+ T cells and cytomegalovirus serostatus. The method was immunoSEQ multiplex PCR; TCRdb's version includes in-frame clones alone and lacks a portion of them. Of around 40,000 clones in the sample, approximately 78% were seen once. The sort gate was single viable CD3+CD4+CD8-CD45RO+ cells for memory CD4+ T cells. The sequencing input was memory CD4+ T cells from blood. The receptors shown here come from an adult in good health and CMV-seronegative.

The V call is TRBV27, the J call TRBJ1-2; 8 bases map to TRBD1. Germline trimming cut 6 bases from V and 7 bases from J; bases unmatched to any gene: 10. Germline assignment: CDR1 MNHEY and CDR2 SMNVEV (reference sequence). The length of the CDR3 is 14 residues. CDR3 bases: TGTGCCAGCAGGGGCGGTCAGGGGGCGGGTGGCTACACCTTC. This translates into CASRGGQGAGGYTF.

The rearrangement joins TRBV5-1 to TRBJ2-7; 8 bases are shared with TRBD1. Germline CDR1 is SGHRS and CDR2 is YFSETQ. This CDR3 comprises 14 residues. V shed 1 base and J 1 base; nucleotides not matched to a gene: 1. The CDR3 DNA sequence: TGCGCCAGCAGCTTGTGGACAGGGTCCTACGAGCAGTACTTC. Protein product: CASSLWTGSYEQYF.

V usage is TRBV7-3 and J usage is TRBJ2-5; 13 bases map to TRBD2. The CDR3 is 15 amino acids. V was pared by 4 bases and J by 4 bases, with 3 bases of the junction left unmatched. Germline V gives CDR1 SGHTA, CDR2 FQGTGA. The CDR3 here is CASSSGLAGSETQYF. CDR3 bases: TGTGCCAGCAGCTCGGGACTAGCGGGATCAGAGACCCAGTACTTC.

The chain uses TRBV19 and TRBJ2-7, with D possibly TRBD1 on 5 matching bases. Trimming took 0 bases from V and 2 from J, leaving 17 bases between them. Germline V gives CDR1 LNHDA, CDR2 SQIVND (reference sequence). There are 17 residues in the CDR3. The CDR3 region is CASSIDPRGAQTYEQYF. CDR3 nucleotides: TGTGCCAGTAGTATAGATCCAAGGGGTGCCCAGACCTACGAGCAGTACTTC.

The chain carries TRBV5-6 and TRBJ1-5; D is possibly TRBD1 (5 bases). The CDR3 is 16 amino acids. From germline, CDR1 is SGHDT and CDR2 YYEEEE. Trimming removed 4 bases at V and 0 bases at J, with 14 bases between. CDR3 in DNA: TGTGCCAGCAGCCTGTGGGGGAGATCTAGCAATCAGCCCCAGCATTTT. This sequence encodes CASSLWGRSSNQPQHF.

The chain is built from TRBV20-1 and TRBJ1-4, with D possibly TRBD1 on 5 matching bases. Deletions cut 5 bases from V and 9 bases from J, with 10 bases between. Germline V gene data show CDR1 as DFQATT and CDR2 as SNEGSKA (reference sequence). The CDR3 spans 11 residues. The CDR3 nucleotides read TGCAGTGCTGTGGGACTTCAAAAACTGTTTTTT. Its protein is CSAVGLQKLFF.

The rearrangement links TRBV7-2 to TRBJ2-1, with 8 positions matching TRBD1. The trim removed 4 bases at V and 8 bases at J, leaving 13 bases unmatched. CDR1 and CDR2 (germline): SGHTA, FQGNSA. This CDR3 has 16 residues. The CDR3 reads CASSSRGGQGSHEQFF. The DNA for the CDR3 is TGTGCCAGCAGCTCGAGAGGAGGACAGGGAAGCCATGAGCAGTTCTTC.

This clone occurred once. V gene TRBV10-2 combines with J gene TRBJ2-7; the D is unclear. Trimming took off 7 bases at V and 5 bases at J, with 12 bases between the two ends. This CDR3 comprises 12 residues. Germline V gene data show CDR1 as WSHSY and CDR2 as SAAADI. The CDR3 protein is CASTDPGDEQYF. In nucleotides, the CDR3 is TGCGCCAGCACGGACCCTGGGGACGAGCAGTACTTC.

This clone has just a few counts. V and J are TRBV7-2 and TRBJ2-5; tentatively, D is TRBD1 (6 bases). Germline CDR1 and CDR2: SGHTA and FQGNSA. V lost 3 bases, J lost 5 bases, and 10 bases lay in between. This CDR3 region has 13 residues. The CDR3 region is CASSLGAGETQYF. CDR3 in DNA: TGTGCCAGCAGCTTGGGGGCCGGTGAGACCCAGTACTTC.

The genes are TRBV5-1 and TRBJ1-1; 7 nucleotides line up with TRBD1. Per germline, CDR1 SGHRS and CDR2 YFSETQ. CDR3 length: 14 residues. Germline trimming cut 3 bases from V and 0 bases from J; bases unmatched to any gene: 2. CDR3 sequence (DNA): TGCGCCAGCAGCTGGGGACAGATGAACACTGAAGCTTTCTTT. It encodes CASSWGQMNTEAFF. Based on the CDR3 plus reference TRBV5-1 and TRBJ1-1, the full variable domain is KAGVTQTPRYLIKTRGQQVTLSCSPISGHRSVSWYQQTPGQGLQFLFEYFSETQRNKGNFPGRFSGRQFSNSRSEMNVSTLELGDSALYLCASSWGQMNTEAFFGQGTRLTVV.

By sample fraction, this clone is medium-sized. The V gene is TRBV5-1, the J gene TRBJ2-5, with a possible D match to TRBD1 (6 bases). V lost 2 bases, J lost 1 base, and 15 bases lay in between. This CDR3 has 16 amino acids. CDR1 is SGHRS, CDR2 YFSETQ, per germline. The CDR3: CASSLLTEGGQETQYF. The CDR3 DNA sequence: TGCGCCAGCAGCTTATTGACGGAAGGGGGCCAAGAGACCCAGTACTTC.

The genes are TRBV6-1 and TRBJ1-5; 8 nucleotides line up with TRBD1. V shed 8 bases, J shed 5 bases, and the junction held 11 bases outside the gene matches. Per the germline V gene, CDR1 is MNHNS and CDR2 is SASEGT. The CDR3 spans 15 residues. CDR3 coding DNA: TGTGCCAGCTTCCCGAATGACAGGGGACATCAGCCCCAGCATTTT. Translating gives CASFPNDRGHQPQHF.

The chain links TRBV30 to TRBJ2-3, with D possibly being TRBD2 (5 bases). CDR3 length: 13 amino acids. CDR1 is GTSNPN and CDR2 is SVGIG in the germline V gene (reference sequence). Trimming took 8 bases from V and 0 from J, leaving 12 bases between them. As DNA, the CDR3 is TGTGCCAGTCACAGAGGGAGCACAGATACGCAGTATTTT. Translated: CASHRGSTDTQYF.

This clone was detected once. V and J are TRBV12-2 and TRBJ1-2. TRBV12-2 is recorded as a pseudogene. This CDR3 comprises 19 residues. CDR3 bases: TGTGCAAGTCGCTCAAATTACTTGGGCCGGGCGGGGTCGTCCGATGGCTACACCTTC. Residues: CASRSNYLGRAGSSDGYTF.

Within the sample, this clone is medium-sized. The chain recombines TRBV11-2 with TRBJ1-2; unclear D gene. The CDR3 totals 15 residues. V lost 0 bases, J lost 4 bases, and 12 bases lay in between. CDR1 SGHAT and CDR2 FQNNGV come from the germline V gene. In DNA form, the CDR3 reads TGTGCCAGCAGCTTAGATATCAGTCCTGTCTATGGCTACACCTTC. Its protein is CASSLDISPVYGYTF.

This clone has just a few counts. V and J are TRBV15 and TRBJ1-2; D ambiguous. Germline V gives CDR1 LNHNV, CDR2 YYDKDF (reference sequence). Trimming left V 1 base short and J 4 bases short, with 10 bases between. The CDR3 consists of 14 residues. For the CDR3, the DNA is TGTGCCACCAGCAGAGCGATGGGTACCTATGGCTACACCTTC. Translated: CATSRAMGTYGYTF.

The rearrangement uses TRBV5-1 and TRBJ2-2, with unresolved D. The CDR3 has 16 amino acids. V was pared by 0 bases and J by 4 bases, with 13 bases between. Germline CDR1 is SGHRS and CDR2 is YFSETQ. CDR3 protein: CASSLATDQSTGELFF. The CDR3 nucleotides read TGCGCCAGCAGCTTGGCCACGGATCAAAGCACCGGGGAGCTGTTTTTT.

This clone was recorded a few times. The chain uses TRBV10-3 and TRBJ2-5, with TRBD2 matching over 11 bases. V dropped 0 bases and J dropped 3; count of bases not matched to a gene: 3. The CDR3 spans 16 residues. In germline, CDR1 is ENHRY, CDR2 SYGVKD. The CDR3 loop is CAISESKLAGEETQYF. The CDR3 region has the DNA TGTGCCATCAGTGAGTCGAAACTAGCGGGGGAAGAGACCCAGTACTTC.

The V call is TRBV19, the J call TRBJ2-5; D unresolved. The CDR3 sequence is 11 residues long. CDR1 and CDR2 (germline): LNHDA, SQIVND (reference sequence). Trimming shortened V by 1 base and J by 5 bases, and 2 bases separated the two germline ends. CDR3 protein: CASSIAETQYF. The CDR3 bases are TGTGCCAGTAGTATAGCTGAGACCCAGTACTTC.

The CDR3 spells CAWSKSKKSGQFF. For the CDR3, the DNA is TGTGCCTGGAGTAAAAGTAAGAAGTCGGGGCAGTTCTTC. The chain employs TRBV30 and TRBJ2-1; D remains ambiguous. The length of the CDR3 is 13 residues. Per the germline V gene, CDR1 is GTSNPN and CDR2 is SVGIG (reference sequence). Deletions cut 2 bases from V and 12 bases from J, with 17 bases between.

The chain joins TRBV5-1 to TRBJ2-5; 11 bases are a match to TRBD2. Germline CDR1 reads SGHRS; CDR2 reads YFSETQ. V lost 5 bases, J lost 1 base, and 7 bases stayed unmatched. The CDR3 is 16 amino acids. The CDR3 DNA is TGCGCCAGCAGATCCACTAGCGGGGGCCTCCAAGAGACCCAGTACTTC. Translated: CASRSTSGGLQETQYF.